Below, 5 T cell receptor beta chains from the same sample are listed, as sequenced in a study of T-cell reconstitution after alpha-beta-depleted transplantation in children. Unique molecular identifiers tagged the TCRbeta library. Each CDR3 protein is one row after TCRdb ran MiXCR on the PCR reads. There are some 48,000 distinct CDR3 sequences in the sample; under 6% occur only once, and about 30% lies in the top ten. The sample here was PBMCs, mostly from graft donor cells, taken 60 days after TCRalphabeta/CD19-depleted stem cell transplant. The origin of the receptors is a female patient aged 2-9 years who had a stem cell transplant for aplastic anemia, so the T cells may come from the graft donor.

The J gene is TRBJ1-2, the V gene TRBV11-2, with 7 bases identical to TRBD1. The V gene end was trimmed by 4 bases and the J gene end by 4 bases; junction bases not matched to a gene: 9. The CDR3 runs to 15 residues. Germline-derived CDR1 and CDR2 are SGHAT and FQNNGV. Here the CDR3 DNA reads TGTGCCAGCAGCTCTCCTACCGGGACAGTCTATGGCTACACCTTC. It is translated as CASSSPTGTVYGYTF.

This chain uses TRBV5-1 with TRBJ2-5; D remains unclear. The V and J ends lost 2 bases and 3 bases respectively, with 14 bases between them. This CDR3 contains 15 residues. The V gene's germline CDR1 is SGHRS and CDR2 YFSETQ. CDR3 protein: CASSLSPHGEETQYF. CDR3 coding DNA: TGCGCCAGCAGCTTAAGTCCCCATGGCGAAGAGACCCAGTACTTC.

V usage is TRBV24-1 and J usage is TRBJ1-2; D remains ambiguous. Germline V gene lookup returns CDR1 KGHDR and CDR2 SFDVKD. V was pared by 4 bases and J by 3 bases, with 11 bases between. The CDR3 sequence is 14 residues long. The CDR3 here is CATSDAGGDYGYTF. The CDR3 bases are TGTGCCACCAGTGACGCAGGAGGAGACTATGGCTACACCTTC.

This clonotype was recorded at least ten times. The genes are TRBV7-9 and TRBJ2-5; no reliable D call. Trimming shortened V by 5 bases and J by 4 bases, and 8 bases separated the two germline ends. The V gene's germline CDR1 is SEHNR and CDR2 FQNEAQ (reference sequence). CDR3 length: 12 amino acids. The CDR3 spells CASSGTGETQYF. DNA for the CDR3: TGTGCCAGCAGCGGAACGGGAGAGACCCAGTACTTC.

In the case of this clonotype: Possible read error: a much larger clone is one base away. The CDR3 region is CASSLGSATGEQFF. The CDR3 coding sequence is TGTGCCAGCAGCTTAGGTAGCGCAACCGGGGAGCAGTTTTTT. V usage is TRBV7-2 and J usage is TRBJ2-2; possible D gene TRBD2, 5 bases. CDR1 and CDR2 (germline): SGHTA, FQGNSA. This CDR3 is built from 14 residues.